This entry describes one T cell receptor beta chain. As yet, its antigen is unknown. This record comes from a study of T cell responses to AZD1222 COVID-19 vaccine. Study-wide background: Pooling was applied to second doses at about 4 or about 12 weeks.

General study points: Baseline serostatus was positive in only 5 to 7 AZD1222 recipients. Donors, mostly white British, included more females; clonal diversity was possibly underestimated. Of spike-specific TCRs, nearly half reportedly target regions left unmutated in variants.

The V and J ends lost 9 bases and 2 bases respectively, with 16 bases between them. In germline, CDR1 is SGHTA, CDR2 FQGNSA. The CDR3 has 14 amino acids. Repertoires were generated with immunoSEQ multiplex PCR, while TCRdb's copy carries only in-frame clones and drops some. Of about 120,000 clones in the sample, 70% to 90% were seen once. The TCR was taken from an adult in good health. The chain links TRBV7-2 to TRBJ2-5, with D uncertain. The specimen comprised peripheral blood, sampled on day 0 of AZD1222 vaccination. The CDR3 here is CARESSWSQETQYF. CDR3 sequence (DNA): TGTGCCAGGGAGAGCTCTTGGAGTCAAGAGACCCAGTACTTC.